Shown below are 8 T cell receptor beta chains from a single sample sequenced in a study of blood T cell repertoires in COVID-19. The assay was immunoSEQ multiplex PCR, and TCRdb's table has in-frame clones only and misses some. The profile shows 65,000 to 70,000 clones, roughly four fifths of them singletons. The material sequenced was peripheral blood. These receptors all stem from a woman aged 55-75 years with acute or convalescent COVID-19.

This sequence joins TRBV24-1 and TRBJ2-3; 14 bases fit TRBD2. The CDR3 totals 16 residues. Germline V gene lookup returns CDR1 KGHDR and CDR2 SFDVKD. V was pared by 5 bases and J by 2 bases, with 2 bases of the junction left unmatched. The CDR3, as DNA: TGTGCCACCAGTGGGACTAGCGGGGGGACCACAGATACGCAGTATTTT. This encodes CATSGTSGGTTDTQYF.

This clone occurred a few times. The chain carries TRBV7-3 and TRBJ1-2; 7 nucleotides agree with TRBD1. The CDR3 has 15 amino acids. Germline V gives CDR1 SGHTA, CDR2 FQGTGA. Trimming removed 1 base from V and 1 base from J; junction bases left unmatched: 3. As DNA, the CDR3 is TGTGCCAGCAGCTTAAGCGGGACAGATAACTATGGCTACACCTTC. Protein sequence: CASSLSGTDNYGYTF.

The chain uses TRBV6-1 and TRBJ1-2; D may be TRBD1 (5 bases). The V end was cut by 3 bases, the J end by 4 bases, with 6 bases between. Germline V gene lookup returns CDR1 MNHNS and CDR2 SASEGT. This CDR3 has 12 amino acids. CDR3 sequence reads: CASSDQGYGYTF. CDR3 in DNA: TGTGCCAGCAGTGACCAGGGCTATGGCTACACCTTC.

This chain joins TRBV11-3 and TRBJ1-3, with D unclear. The CDR3 sequence is 13 residues long. Per the germline V gene, CDR1 is SGHNT and CDR2 is YENEEA. The V end was cut by 3 bases, the J end by 4 bases, with 7 bases between. CDR3 sequence: CASSFRPGNTIYF. The CDR3 coding sequence is TGTGCCAGCAGCTTCAGGCCCGGAAACACCATATATTTT.

This chain joins TRBV5-1 and TRBJ2-5; perhaps TRBD2 as D (5 bases). Germline values: CDR1 SGHRS, CDR2 YFSETQ. Trimming shortened V by 2 bases and J by 11 bases, and 13 bases separated the two germline ends. This CDR3 is 12 amino acids long. CDR3 sequence: CASSLAAGEQYF. The DNA for the CDR3 is TGCGCCAGCAGCTTAGCCGCCGGGGAACAGTACTTC.

V gene TRBV3-1 (or the pseudogene TRBV3-2) combines with J gene TRBJ2-1; 8 nucleotides match TRBD1. The CDR3 sequence is 16 residues long. V shed 1 base and J 9 bases; nucleotides not matched to a gene: 11. Germline CDR1 reads LGHDT; CDR2 reads YNNKEL (reference sequence). The CDR3 reads CASSQARTGRMGEQFF. Written as DNA, the CDR3 is TGTGCCAGCAGCCAAGCTAGGACAGGGAGGATGGGTGAGCAGTTCTTC.

This clone was seen a handful of times. The V and J genes are TRBV5-6 and TRBJ1-1, with 11 bases fitting TRBD1. Germline trimming cut 4 bases from V and 11 bases from J; bases unmatched to any gene: 13. This CDR3 is 15 amino acids long. CDR1 is SGHDT and CDR2 is YYEEEE in the germline V gene. The DNA of the CDR3 is TGTGCCAGCAGCCTAGGACAGGGGGCTAGTGTTGGGGCTTTCTTT. Amino acids: CASSLGQGASVGAFF.

As regards this clone: Other DNA sequences in this sample translate to the same CDR3. The rearrangement links TRBV29-1 to TRBJ1-1; 9 bases align to TRBD1. The CDR3 length is 12 residues. Trimming at V came to 6 bases and at J to 1 base, leaving 0 bases not matched to a gene. The germline V gene has CDR1 SQVTM and CDR2 ANQGSEA. CDR3 nucleotides: TGCAGCGTGGGACAGGGGAACACTGAAGCTTTCTTT. It is translated as CSVGQGNTEAFF. Variable domain in full (rest from reference TRBV29-1 and TRBJ1-1): SAVISQKPSRDICQRGTSLTIQCQVDSQVTMMFWYRQQPGQSLTLIATANQGSEATYESGFVIDKFPISRPNLTFSTLTVSNMSPEDSSIYLCSVGQGNTEAFFGQGTRLTVV.